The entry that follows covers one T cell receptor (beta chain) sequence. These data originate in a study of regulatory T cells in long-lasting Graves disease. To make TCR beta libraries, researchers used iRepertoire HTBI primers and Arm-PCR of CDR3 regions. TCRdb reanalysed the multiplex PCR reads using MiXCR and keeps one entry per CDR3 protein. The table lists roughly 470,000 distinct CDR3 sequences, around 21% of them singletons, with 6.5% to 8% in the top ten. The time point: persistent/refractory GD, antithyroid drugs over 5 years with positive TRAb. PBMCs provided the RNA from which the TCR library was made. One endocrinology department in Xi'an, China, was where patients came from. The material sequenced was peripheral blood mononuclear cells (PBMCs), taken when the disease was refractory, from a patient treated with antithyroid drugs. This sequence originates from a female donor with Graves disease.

CDR3 region: CASSSTGAPRETQYF. The DNA for the CDR3 is TGTGCCAGCAGCTCAACCGGGGCTCCTAGGGAGACCCAGTACTTC. The J gene is TRBJ2-5, the V gene TRBV11-2; D possibly uses TRBD1 or TRBD2 (5 bases each). The V end was cut by 4 bases, the J end by 5 bases, with 17 bases between. This CDR3 is 15 amino acids long. Germline CDR1 SGHAT, CDR2 FQNNGV.